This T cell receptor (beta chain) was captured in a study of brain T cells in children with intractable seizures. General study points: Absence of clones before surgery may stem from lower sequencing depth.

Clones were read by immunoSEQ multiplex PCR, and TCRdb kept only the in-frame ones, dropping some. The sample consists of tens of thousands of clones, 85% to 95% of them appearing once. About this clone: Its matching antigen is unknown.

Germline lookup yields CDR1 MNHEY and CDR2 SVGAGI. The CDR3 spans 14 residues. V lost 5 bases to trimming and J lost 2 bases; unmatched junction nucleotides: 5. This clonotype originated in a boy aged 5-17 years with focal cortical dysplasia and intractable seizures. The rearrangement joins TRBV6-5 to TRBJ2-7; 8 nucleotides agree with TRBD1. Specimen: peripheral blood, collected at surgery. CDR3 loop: CASSRTGPTYEQYF. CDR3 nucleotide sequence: TGTGCCAGCAGTAGGACAGGGCCGACCTACGAGCAGTACTTC.